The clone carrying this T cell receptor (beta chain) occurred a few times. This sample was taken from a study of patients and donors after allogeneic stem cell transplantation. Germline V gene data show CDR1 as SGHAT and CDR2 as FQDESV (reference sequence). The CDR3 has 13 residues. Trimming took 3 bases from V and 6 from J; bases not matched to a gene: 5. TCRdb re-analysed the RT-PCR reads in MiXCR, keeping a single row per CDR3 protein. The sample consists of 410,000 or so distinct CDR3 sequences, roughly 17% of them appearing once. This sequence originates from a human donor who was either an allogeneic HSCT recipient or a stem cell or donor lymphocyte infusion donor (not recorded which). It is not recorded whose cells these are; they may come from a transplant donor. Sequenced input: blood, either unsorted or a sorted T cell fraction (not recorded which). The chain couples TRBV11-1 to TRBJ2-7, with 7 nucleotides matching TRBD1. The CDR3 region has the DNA TGTGCCAGCAGCTTCCGACAGGGACGCGAGCAGTACTTC. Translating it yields CASSFRQGREQYF.